These 9 T cell receptor beta chains were all obtained from the same sample, sequenced in a study of shared clonotypes between healthy human individuals. The data were produced by immunoSEQ multiplex PCR, yet TCRdb's version contains in-frame clones alone and is incomplete. Of hundreds of thousands of clones detected, around 96% appear once; the ten largest clones hold approximately 0.32%. Specimen: memory CD8+ T cells sorted from blood. Subset in this sample: CD45RO+ cells pooled with CCR7-negative TemRA cells. These TCRs come from a young man in good health.

The chain joins TRBV27 to TRBJ1-6; 8 nucleotides line up with TRBD1. The length of the CDR3 is 15 residues. Germline lookup yields CDR1 MNHEY and CDR2 SMNVEV (reference sequence). With V trimmed by 7 bases and J by 11 bases, 13 bases remained unmatched. In DNA form, the CDR3 reads TGTGCCAGCAACCTATCAGGGGGCTTAAACACACCCCTCCACTTT. Translation gives CASNLSGGLNTPLHF.

The chain combines TRBV11-2 with TRBJ2-5, with 7 bases identical to TRBD2. The CDR3 runs 16 residues. Per germline, CDR1 SGHAT and CDR2 FQNNGV. The V gene end was trimmed by 2 bases and the J gene end by 2 bases; junction bases not matched to a gene: 8. CDR3 DNA: TGTGCCAGCAGCTTAATCAGCGGGAAGACTCAAGAGACCCAGTACTTC. It yields the protein CASSLISGKTQETQYF.

The rearrangement uses TRBV2 and TRBJ1-1; D is perhaps TRBD1 (6 bases). Germline V gene data show CDR1 as SNHLY and CDR2 as FYNNEI. The V and J ends lost 3 bases and 0 bases respectively, with 14 bases between them. CDR3 size: 16 residues. CDR3 DNA sequence: TGTGCCAGCAGTGACCCGAGACAGGCCATGAACACTGAAGCTTTCTTT. It yields the protein CASSDPRQAMNTEAFF.

The chain combines TRBV28 with TRBJ2-7, with 11 bases matching TRBD1. Trimming cost V 3 bases and J 3 bases; bases outside gene matches: 4. The length of the CDR3 is 15 residues. In germline, CDR1 is MDHEN, CDR2 SYDVKM. The CDR3 loop is CASSFAGTGGYEQYF. CDR3 DNA sequence: TGTGCCAGCAGTTTTGCCGGGACAGGGGGCTACGAGCAGTACTTC.

The genes are TRBV5-1 and TRBJ1-3, with D hard to call. There are 16 residues in the CDR3. Germline V gives CDR1 SGHRS, CDR2 YFSETQ. V was clipped by 2 bases and J by 0 bases, with 12 bases between them. In DNA, the CDR3 is TGCGCCAGCAGCTTCAACCCAGTGAGCTCTGGAAACACCATATATTTT. Translating gives CASSFNPVSSGNTIYF.

V usage is TRBV7-3 and J usage is TRBJ2-7; either TRBD1 or TRBD2 may fit D (5 bases each). Between the trimmed V and J ends, which lost 4 bases and 2 bases, there was a span of 12 bases. Germline V gene sequence: CDR1 SGHTA, CDR2 FQGTGA. This CDR3 comprises 14 residues. CDR3 sequence reads: CASSSEGRPYEQYF. The CDR3 DNA follows: TGTGCCAGCAGCTCCGAGGGACGCCCCTACGAGCAGTACTTC.

The chain has TRBV10-3 and TRBJ1-1, with 9 bases aligning to TRBD1. The CDR3 has 15 amino acids. After removal of 3 bases from V and 4 bases from J, the junction contained 6 bases not matched to a gene. Germline V lookup: CDR1 ENHRY, CDR2 SYGVKD. The chain's CDR3 is CAISETRDRVTEAFF. The CDR3 DNA reads TGTGCCATCAGTGAAACACGGGACAGGGTCACTGAAGCTTTCTTT.

This chain uses TRBV10-3 with TRBJ2-7; 8 nucleotides align to TRBD2. Per germline, CDR1 ENHRY and CDR2 SYGVKD. V dropped 0 bases and J dropped 2; count of bases not matched to a gene: 3. The CDR3 length is 15 residues. CDR3 coding DNA: TGTGCCATCAGTGAGTCGACACTAGCGGCCTACGAGCAGTACTTC. Translating it yields CAISESTLAAYEQYF.

This clone was observed a single time. The rearrangement joins TRBV19 to TRBJ1-5, with 8 bases matching TRBD1. Germline V gene lookup returns CDR1 LNHDA and CDR2 SQIVND (reference sequence). CDR3 length: 17 residues. Unmatched junction bases numbered 8, after V lost 3 bases and J lost 1 base. The CDR3 is CASSIGQGGFSNQPQHF. CDR3 DNA: TGTGCCAGTAGTATCGGACAGGGCGGTTTCAGCAATCAGCCCCAGCATTTT.